Listed below are T cell receptor beta chains from one sample, sequenced in a study of T cell responses to AZD1222 COVID-19 vaccine. The method was immunoSEQ multiplex PCR; TCRdb's version includes in-frame clones alone and lacks a portion of them. Here the sample spans 120,000 or so clones, roughly 90% being singletons. The source was peripheral blood, collected on day 0 of AZD1222 vaccination. These receptors all stem from an adult in good health. Each CDR3 is given with its conserved first and last residue. D genes are given only for firm matches. Size values are once, few and many counts, or a class for expanded clones, and some rows have none.

d_gene	abundance	v_gene	j_gene	CDR3nt	CDR3aa
TRBD2	-	TRBV29-1	TRBJ2-7	TGCAGCGTTGAGCTAGGACTAGCGGGAAACGAGCAGTACTTC	CSVELGLAGNEQYF
-	-	TRBV25-1	TRBJ2-7	TGTGCCAGCAGTGACCCCGGGATGAACTACGAGCAGTACTTC	CASSDPGMNYEQYF
-	-	TRBV27	TRBJ1-1	TGTGCCAGCAGTTTTTTGGGAGACACTGAAGCTTTCTTT	CASSFLGDTEAFF
TRBD2	-	TRBV14	TRBJ2-7	TGTGCCAGCAGCCAACACAGCGGGATTGGTACGAACGAGCAGTACTTC	CASSQHSGIGTNEQYF
-	once	TRBV5-1	TRBJ1-5	TGCGCCAGCAGCAAACGATGGAAAGGTCGCAATCAGCCCCAGCATTTT	CASSKRWKGRNQPQHF
-	-	TRBV29-1	TRBJ2-5	TGCAGCGGGGGACAAAGGGGCGGCGAGACCCAGTACTTC	CSGGQRGGETQYF
TRBD1	-	TRBV7-3	TRBJ2-1	TGTGCCATCACGGACAGGTACAATGAGCAGTTCTTC	CAITDRYNEQFF
TRBD1	-	TRBV28	TRBJ2-1	TGTGCCAGCAGACTTACAGGGGGCTCCTACAATGAGCAGTTCTTC	CASRLTGGSYNEQFF
-	-	TRBV4-1	TRBJ2-4	TGCGCCAGCAGCCCATACCCCCGGGGGTCCATTCAGTACTTC	CASSPYPRGSIQYF
-	-	TRBV29-1	TRBJ2-5	TGCAGCGCCGACGGCGGTTGGGGGACCCAGTACTTC	CSADGGWGTQYF
TRBD1	-	TRBV2	TRBJ2-7	TGTGCCAGCCCCCCTCACCTCCCGGGACAGGGGGTTCCCTACGAGCAGTACTTC	CASPPHLPGQGVPYEQYF
TRBD2	-	TRBV4-1	TRBJ2-1	TGCGCCAGCAGCCAGTGGACTAGATCCAATGAGCAGTTCTTC	CASSQWTRSNEQFF
TRBD2	-	TRBV5-1	TRBJ2-1	TGCGCCAGCAGTAGAACCACGGGTAGCGGGAGGGCCTCCTACAATGAGCAGTTCTTC	CASSRTTGSGRASYNEQFF
-	-	TRBV7-2	TRBJ1-3	TGTGCCAGCAGCTTGGGTCACTACTCTGGAAACACCATATATTTT	CASSLGHYSGNTIYF
-	-	TRBV19	TRBJ2-2	TGTGCCAGTAGTATCACGAACACCGGGGAGCTGTTTTTT	CASSITNTGELFF
TRBD1	-	TRBV10-3	TRBJ2-2	TGTGCCATCAGTGATCTAACAGGGGGCGTAGGCACCGGGGAGCTGTTTTTT	CAISDLTGGVGTGELFF
TRBD1	-	TRBV7-2	TRBJ1-3	TGTGCCAGCAGCTACGGGACAGGGATGAACTCTGGAAACACCATATATTTT	CASSYGTGMNSGNTIYF
-	-	TRBV6-5	TRBJ1-1	TGTGCCAGCAATTGGGGGGCTGCGATGAACACTGAAGCTTTCTTT	CASNWGAAMNTEAFF
-	-	TRBV14	TRBJ1-4	TGTGCCAGCAGCCAAGCTCGGTGGCAGGGGGAAAAACTGTTTTTT	CASSQARWQGEKLFF
TRBD2	-	TRBV2	TRBJ2-7	TGTGCCAGCAGGAAGCCCCGACTAGCGGGAGCGAAGGGCGAGCAGTACTTC	CASRKPRLAGAKGEQYF
TRBD1	-	TRBV7-2	TRBJ2-1	TGTGCCAGCAGCTCTCCGGGACAGAGACCCAATGAGCAGTTCTTC	CASSSPGQRPNEQFF
TRBD1	-	TRBV7-9	TRBJ1-4	TGTGCCAGCAGCGATACAGGGGGCGCGGTTGAAAAACTGTTTTTT	CASSDTGGAVEKLFF